This T cell receptor (beta chain) was retrieved from a study of blood T cells in healthy people across ages. Study conclusions and caveats: Age showed a roughly linear inverse relationship with TCR beta diversity per million T cells.

CDR1 SGHTA and CDR2 FQGNSA come from the germline V gene. The ends were cut back, 5 bases at V and 7 bases at J, with 14 bases in the middle. The CDR3 runs to 14 residues. Combining a sample-barcoded 5' primer with a J-beta primer mix, a second PCR ran for roughly 7 to 12 cycles. Each cDNA molecule received a tag from a template-switch adaptor that had 12 random nucleotides. Each CDR3 protein gets one entry after TCRdb re-called the 5' RACE reads with MiXCR. The table has roughly 1.5 million distinct CDR3 sequences, 42% seen once. A word on this clonotype: Its antigen is not identified.

Sequences were obtained from blood. This TCR was sampled from a woman aged 18-29 years in good health. The V call is TRBV7-2, the J call TRBJ2-2; a possible D gene is TRBD1 (6 bases). CDR3 nucleotide sequence: TGTGCCAGCAGCGACCACACAGGGTACGGGGAGCTGTTTTTT. This encodes CASSDHTGYGELFF.